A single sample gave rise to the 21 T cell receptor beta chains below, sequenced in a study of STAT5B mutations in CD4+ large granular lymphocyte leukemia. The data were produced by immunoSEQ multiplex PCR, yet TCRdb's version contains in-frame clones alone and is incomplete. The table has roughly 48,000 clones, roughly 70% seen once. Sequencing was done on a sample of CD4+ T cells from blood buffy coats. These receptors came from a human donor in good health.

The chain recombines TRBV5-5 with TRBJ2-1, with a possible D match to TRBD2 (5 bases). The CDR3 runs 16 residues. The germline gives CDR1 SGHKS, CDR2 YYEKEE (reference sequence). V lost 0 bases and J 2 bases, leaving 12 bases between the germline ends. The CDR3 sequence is CASSLGGEAPYNEQFF. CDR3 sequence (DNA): TGTGCCAGCAGCTTGGGGGGAGAAGCACCCTACAATGAGCAGTTCTTC.

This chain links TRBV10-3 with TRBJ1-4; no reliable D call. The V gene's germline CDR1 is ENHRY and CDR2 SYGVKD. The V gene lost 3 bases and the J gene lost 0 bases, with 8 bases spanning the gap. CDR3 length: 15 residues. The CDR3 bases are TGTGCCATCAGTGACTCCCATGCAACTAATGAAAAACTGTTTTTT. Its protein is CAISDSHATNEKLFF.

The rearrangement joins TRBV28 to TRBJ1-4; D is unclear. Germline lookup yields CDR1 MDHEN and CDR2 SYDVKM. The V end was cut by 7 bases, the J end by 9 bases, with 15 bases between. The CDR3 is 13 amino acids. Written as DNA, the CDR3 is TGTGCCAGCACCGACCCGACGGCGCAAAAACTGTTTTTT. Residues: CASTDPTAQKLFF.

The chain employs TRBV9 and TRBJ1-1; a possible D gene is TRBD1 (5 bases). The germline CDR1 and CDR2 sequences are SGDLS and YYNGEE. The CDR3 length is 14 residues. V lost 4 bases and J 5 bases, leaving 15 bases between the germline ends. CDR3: CASSPQGSGTEAFF. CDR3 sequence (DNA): TGTGCCAGCAGCCCCCAGGGTTCCGGGACTGAAGCTTTCTTT.

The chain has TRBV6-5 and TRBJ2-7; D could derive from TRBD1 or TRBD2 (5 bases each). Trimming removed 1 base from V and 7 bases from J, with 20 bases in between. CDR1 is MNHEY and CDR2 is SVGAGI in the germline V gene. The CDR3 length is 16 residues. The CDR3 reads CASSYLRTTEGWEQYF. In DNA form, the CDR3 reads TGTGCCAGCAGTTACTTGAGGACCACCGAGGGGTGGGAGCAGTACTTC.

The DNA of the CDR3 is TGTGCCAGCAGCTTCGGGACGGCGAACACTGAAGCTTTCTTT. The encoded protein is CASSFGTANTEAFF. This rearrangement joins TRBV7-2 to TRBJ1-1, with a possible D match to TRBD1 (5 bases). Germline values: CDR1 SGHTA, CDR2 FQGNSA. Trimming cost V 3 bases and J 1 base, with 9 bases left between them. The CDR3 is 14 amino acids. The full variable domain, with the rest looked up from reference TRBV7-2 and TRBJ1-1, is GAGVSQSPSNKVTEKGKDVELRCDPISGHTALYWYRQSLGQGLEFLIYFQGNSAPDKSGLPSDRFSAERTGGSVSTLTIQRTQQEDSAVYLCASSFGTANTEAFFGQGTRLTVV.

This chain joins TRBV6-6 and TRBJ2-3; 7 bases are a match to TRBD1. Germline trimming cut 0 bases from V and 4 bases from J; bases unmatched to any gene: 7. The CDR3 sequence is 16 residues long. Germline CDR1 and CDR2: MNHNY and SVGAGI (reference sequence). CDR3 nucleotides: TGTGCCAGCAGTTACTCGAGGGGGCTCGGGGCAGATACGCAGTATTTT. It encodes CASSYSRGLGADTQYF.

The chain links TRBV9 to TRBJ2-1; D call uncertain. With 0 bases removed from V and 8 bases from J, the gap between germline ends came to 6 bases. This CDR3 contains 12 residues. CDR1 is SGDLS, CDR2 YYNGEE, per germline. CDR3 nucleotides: TGTGCCAGCAGCGTAGTAGGAGATGAGCAGTTCTTC. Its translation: CASSVVGDEQFF.

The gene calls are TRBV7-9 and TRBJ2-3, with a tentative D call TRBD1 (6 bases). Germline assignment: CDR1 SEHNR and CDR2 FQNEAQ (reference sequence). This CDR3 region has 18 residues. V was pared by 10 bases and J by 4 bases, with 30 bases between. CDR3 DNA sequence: TGTGCCACCCATACCGAGGGGCAGGGGCTTTATCTTCCAGATACGCAGTATTTT. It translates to CATHTEGQGLYLPDTQYF.

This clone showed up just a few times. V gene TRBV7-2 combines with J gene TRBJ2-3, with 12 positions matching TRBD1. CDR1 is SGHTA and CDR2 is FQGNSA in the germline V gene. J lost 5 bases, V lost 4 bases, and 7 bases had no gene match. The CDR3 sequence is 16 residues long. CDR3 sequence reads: CASSSRGTGGRDTQYF. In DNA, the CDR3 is TGTGCCAGCAGCTCTAGAGGGACAGGGGGCCGAGATACGCAGTATTTT.

In nucleotides, the CDR3 is TGTGCCAGCTCACCACCGACACAGGGGAGCTATGGCTACACCTTC. This codes for CASSPPTQGSYGYTF. The J gene is TRBJ1-2, the V gene TRBV18; 7 bases map to TRBD1. Germline V CDR1 and CDR2: KGHSH, LQKENI. The CDR3 totals 15 residues. V was pared by 0 bases and J by 4 bases, with 5 bases of the junction left unmatched.

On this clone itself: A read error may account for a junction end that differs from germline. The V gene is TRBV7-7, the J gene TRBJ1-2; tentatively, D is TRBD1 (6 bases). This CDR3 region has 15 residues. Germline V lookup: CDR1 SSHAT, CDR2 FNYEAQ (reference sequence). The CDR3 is CASSFAWPGAQGYTF. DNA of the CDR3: TGTGCTAGCAGCTTCGCGTGGCCAGGGGCGCAGGGCTACACCTTC.

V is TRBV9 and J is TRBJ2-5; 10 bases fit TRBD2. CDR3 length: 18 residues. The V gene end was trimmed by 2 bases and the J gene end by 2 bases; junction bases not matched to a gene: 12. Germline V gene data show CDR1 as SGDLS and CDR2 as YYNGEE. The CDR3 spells CASSVGAGGPGVQETQYF. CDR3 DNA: TGTGCCAGCAGCGTGGGAGCGGGGGGGCCAGGGGTTCAAGAGACCCAGTACTTC.

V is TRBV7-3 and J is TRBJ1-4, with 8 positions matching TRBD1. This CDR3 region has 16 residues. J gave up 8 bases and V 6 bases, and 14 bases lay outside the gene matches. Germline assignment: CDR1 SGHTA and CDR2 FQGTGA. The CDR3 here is CASRTPRDRTGEKLFF. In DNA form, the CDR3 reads TGTGCCAGCAGGACACCCCGGGACAGGACGGGGGAAAAACTGTTTTTT.

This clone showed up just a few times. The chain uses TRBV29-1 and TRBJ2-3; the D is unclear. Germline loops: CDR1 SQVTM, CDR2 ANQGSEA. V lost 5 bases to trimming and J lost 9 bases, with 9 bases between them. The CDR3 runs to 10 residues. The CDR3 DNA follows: TGCAGCGTTATTAAAGGGACGCAGTATTTT. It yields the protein CSVIKGTQYF.

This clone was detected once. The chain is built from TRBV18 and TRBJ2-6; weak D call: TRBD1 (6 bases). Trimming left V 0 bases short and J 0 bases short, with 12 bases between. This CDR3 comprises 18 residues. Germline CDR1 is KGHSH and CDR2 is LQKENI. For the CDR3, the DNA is TGTGCCAGCTCACCACCGGTGGGACACCACTCTGGGGCCAACGTCCTGACTTTC. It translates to CASSPPVGHHSGANVLTF.

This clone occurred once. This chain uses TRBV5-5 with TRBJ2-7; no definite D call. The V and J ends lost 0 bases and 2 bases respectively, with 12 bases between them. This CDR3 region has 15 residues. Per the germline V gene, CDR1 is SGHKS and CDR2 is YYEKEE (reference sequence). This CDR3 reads CASSLADDGAYEQYV. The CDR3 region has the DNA TGTGCCAGCAGCTTGGCGGATGACGGAGCCTACGAGCAGTACGTC.

CDR3 sequence reads: CASTEDSNQPQHF. CDR3 nucleotide sequence: TGTGCCAGTACGGAGGATAGCAATCAGCCCCAGCATTTT. This rearrangement joins TRBV19 to TRBJ1-5; D gene uncertain. The V gene's germline CDR1 is LNHDA and CDR2 SQIVND (reference sequence). The V gene lost 7 bases and the J gene lost 0 bases, with 7 bases spanning the gap. This CDR3 comprises 13 residues.

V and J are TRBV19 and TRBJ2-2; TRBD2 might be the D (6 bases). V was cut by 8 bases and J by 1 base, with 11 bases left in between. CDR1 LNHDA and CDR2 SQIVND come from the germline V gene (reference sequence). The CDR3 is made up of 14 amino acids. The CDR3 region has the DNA TGTGCCAGTCAACCCGGGAGGAACACCGGGGAGCTGTTTTTT. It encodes CASQPGRNTGELFF.

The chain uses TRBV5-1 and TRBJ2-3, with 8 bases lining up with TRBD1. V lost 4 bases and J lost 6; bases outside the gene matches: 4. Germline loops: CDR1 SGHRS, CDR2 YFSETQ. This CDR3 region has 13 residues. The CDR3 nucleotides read TGCGCCAGCAGCGGGGACAGGTTTGATACGCAGTATTTT. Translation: CASSGDRFDTQYF.

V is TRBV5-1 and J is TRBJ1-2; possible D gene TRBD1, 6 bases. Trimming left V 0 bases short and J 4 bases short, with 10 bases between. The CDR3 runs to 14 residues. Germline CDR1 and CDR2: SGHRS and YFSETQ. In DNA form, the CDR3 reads TGCGCCAGCAGCTTGGGACAGGCGATCTATGGCTACACCTTC. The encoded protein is CASSLGQAIYGYTF.